These 29 T cell receptor beta chains came from one sample sequenced in a study of response to subunit inactivated influenza vaccine listed by TCRdb under 2018. The library was made by RT-PCR. TCRdb shows the sequencer as Illumina HiSeq 2500. TCRdb ran its own pipeline on the public reads, namely fastp trimming at Q25 and MiXCR clone calling, and kept in-frame beta chains. Rows matching on CDR3 protein sequence are summarized as one entry with the most common DNA and genes. The sample includes a few hundred thousand distinct CDR3 sequences, with 20% to 25% observed a single time. The top ten hold approximately 10% of the sample. The sequencing used PBMCs from blood, collected less than 22 months after vaccination. The receptors originated from a man aged 50-75 years who received an inactivated influenza vaccine. Donor details come from another sample of the same person, matched by shared clones.

This chain links TRBV28 with TRBJ2-1; 10 bases fit TRBD1. Germline CDR1 MDHEN, CDR2 SYDVKM. This CDR3 contains 15 residues. J gave up 6 bases and V 5 bases, and 7 bases lay outside the gene matches. This CDR3 is CASSRDRGAFNEQFF. CDR3 nucleotide sequence: TGTGCCAGCAGTCGGGACAGGGGAGCCTTCAATGAGCAGTTCTTC.

This clonotype was observed a few times. V is TRBV6-6 and J is TRBJ1-4; the match to TRBD1 covers 8 bases. Germline V gene sequence: CDR1 MNHNY, CDR2 SVGAGI (reference sequence). Trimming cost V 7 bases and J 5 bases; bases outside gene matches: 3. CDR3 length: 13 residues. The CDR3 region has the DNA TGTGCCAGCAAGGGACAGGCAAATGAAAAACTGTTTTTT. Its protein product is CASKGQANEKLFF.

This clonotype occurred a few times. The J gene is TRBJ1-2, the V gene TRBV9; D is unclear. V was pared by 2 bases and J by 0 bases, with 8 bases between. The CDR3 length is 14 residues. Germline V CDR1 and CDR2: SGDLS, YYNGEE. The CDR3 here is CASSVQTANYGYTF. In DNA, the CDR3 is TGTGCCAGCAGCGTCCAGACGGCTAACTATGGCTACACCTTC.

The V call is TRBV13, the J call TRBJ2-3; TRBD1 might be the D (6 bases). The V end lost 4 bases, the J end lost 2 bases, and 16 bases lay between the germline ends. There are 16 residues in the CDR3. CDR1 is PRHDT, CDR2 FYEKMQ, per germline (reference sequence). This CDR3 reads CASSSDGDRITDTQYF. In DNA, the CDR3 is TGTGCCAGCAGCTCGGACGGAGACAGGATCACAGATACGCAGTATTTT.

This clonotype was seen a few times. CDR3 DNA sequence: TGTGCCACCAGCAGAGCATTCATGGGACCAGCTAATGAAAAACTGTTTTTT. This translates into CATSRAFMGPANEKLFF. The chain combines TRBV15 with TRBJ1-4; D is perhaps TRBD1 (5 bases). Between the trimmed V and J ends, which lost 1 base and 3 bases, there was a span of 15 bases. The CDR3 has 17 residues. The V gene's germline CDR1 is LNHNV and CDR2 YYDKDF (reference sequence).

V is TRBV7-9 and J is TRBJ1-4; unclear D gene. Trimming pared 5 bases from V and 4 bases from J, leaving 11 bases between. In germline, CDR1 is SEHNR, CDR2 FQNEAQ (reference sequence). This CDR3 is built from 14 residues. CDR3 loop: CASSPAPSNEKLFF. The CDR3 DNA reads TGTGCCAGCAGCCCGGCTCCAAGTAATGAAAAACTGTTTTTT.

This clonotype occurred a few times. The V gene is TRBV20-1, the J gene TRBJ1-5; the D is unclear. V lost 3 bases and J lost 3, with 12 bases in between. Germline-derived CDR1 and CDR2 are DFQATT and SNEGSKA (reference sequence). There are 14 residues in the CDR3. The CDR3 DNA reads TGCAGTGCTAGTTCCGGGTTGGACAATCAGCCCCAGCATTTT. Its translation: CSASSGLDNQPQHF.

This clonotype was found a few times. The CDR3 DNA follows: TGTGCCAGCAGTTATAGGGTCAGCCAAGAGACCCAGTACTTC. It is translated as CASSYRVSQETQYF. The gene calls are TRBV6-5 and TRBJ2-5; D unclear. Germline loops: CDR1 MNHEY, CDR2 SVGAGI. Trimming removed 3 bases at V and 1 base at J, with 9 bases between. This CDR3 contains 14 residues.

This clonotype was counted ten times or more. The genes are TRBV10-3 and TRBJ1-5; a possible D gene is TRBD1 (6 bases). Germline V gene data show CDR1 as ENHRY and CDR2 as SYGVKD. V lost 0 bases and J lost 4, with 10 bases in between. The CDR3 totals 15 residues. The CDR3 spells CAISESGTQNQPQHF. The CDR3 DNA reads as TGTGCCATCAGTGAGTCCGGGACACAGAATCAGCCCCAGCATTTT.

This clonotype was counted ten times or more. The chain is built from TRBV5-5 and TRBJ2-7; D unresolved. Germline CDR1 SGHKS, CDR2 YYEKEE (reference sequence). V lost 4 bases and J lost 7, with 21 bases in between. The CDR3 is made up of 15 amino acids. The CDR3 region is CASSPWTAAGGEQYF. Written as DNA, the CDR3 is TGTGCCAGCAGCCCCTGGACGGCTGCTGGCGGAGAGCAGTACTTC.

The table lists this clonotype with a few counts. The rearrangement joins TRBV28 to TRBJ1-5, with a weak D call TRBD1 (6 bases). CDR3 size: 16 residues. V lost 0 bases and J lost 9, with 18 bases in between. In germline, CDR1 is MDHEN, CDR2 SYDVKM. The DNA for the CDR3 is TGTGCCAGCAGTTTATGGCCAGGGGAGTCGTTGGGGCCCCAGCATTTT. The encoded protein is CASSLWPGESLGPQHF.

This clonotype was counted between two and nine times. Here the CDR3 DNA reads TGTGCCAGCAGCCCGTTGGGGACAGGGTCGTGGGAGACCCAGTACTTC. Translated, it gives CASSPLGTGSWETQYF. The chain recombines TRBV3-1 with TRBJ2-5; 9 bases map to TRBD1. Trimming at V came to 4 bases and at J to 5 bases, leaving 11 bases not matched to a gene. The CDR3 is 16 amino acids. Germline V gene sequence: CDR1 LGHDT, CDR2 YNNKEL (reference sequence).

The genes are TRBV4-3 and TRBJ1-2; no reliable D call. V lost 1 base to trimming and J lost 2 bases, with 11 bases between them. This CDR3 spans 15 amino acids. Per germline, CDR1 LGHNA and CDR2 YSLEER. The CDR3 region is CASSQGHGGNYGYTF. The CDR3 nucleotides read TGCGCCAGCAGCCAAGGTCATGGCGGCAACTATGGCTACACCTTC.

This chain joins TRBV6-2 or TRBV6-3 and TRBJ1-1; D possibly corresponds to TRBD1 (6 bases). V was shortened by 7 bases and J by 1 base, with 10 bases between the two germline ends. Germline V lookup: CDR1 MNHEY, CDR2 SVGEGT. The CDR3 consists of 13 residues. In DNA, the CDR3 is TGTGCCAGCACCTGGACAGCGAACACTGAAGCTTTCTTT. Protein: CASTWTANTEAFF.

This clonotype appeared a few times. CDR3 protein: CASSPRHRDKNTQYF. CDR3 coding DNA: TGCGCCAGCAGCCCACGACACCGGGACAAGAATACGCAGTATTTT. The rearrangement uses TRBV5-1 and TRBJ2-3; D perhaps matches TRBD1 (6 bases). Germline CDR1 reads SGHRS; CDR2 reads YFSETQ. The CDR3 is 15 amino acids. Trimming took 4 bases from V and 7 from J, leaving 19 bases between them.

This clonotype turned up a few times. This chain connects TRBV6-5 to TRBJ1-2; no firm D call. This CDR3 region has 15 residues. The V and J ends lost 0 bases and 5 bases respectively, with 13 bases between them. Germline V gene sequence: CDR1 MNHEY, CDR2 SVGAGI. The CDR3 loop is CASSYSNGNHYGYTF. The CDR3 DNA reads as TGTGCCAGCAGTTACTCGAATGGGAACCATTATGGCTACACCTTC.

This clonotype was detected only a few times. The chain recombines TRBV29-1 with TRBJ2-2, with D tentatively TRBD2 (5 bases). Trimming stripped 7 bases from V and 7 bases from J, with 16 bases between. There are 13 residues in the CDR3. Looked up from germline, CDR1 is SQVTM and CDR2 is ANQGSEA. CDR3 in amino acids: CSGCNAGNGELFF. The CDR3 DNA sequence: TGCAGCGGGTGCAATGCGGGCAACGGGGAGCTGTTTTTT.

This clonotype has a handful of counts. This chain links TRBV5-5 with TRBJ2-1; D is uncertain. The V gene lost 3 bases and the J gene lost 7 bases, with 23 bases spanning the gap. The CDR3 runs to 17 residues. CDR1 is SGHKS, CDR2 YYEKEE, per germline (reference sequence). CDR3 sequence reads: CASSSQDPTTPPNEQFF. As DNA, the CDR3 is TGTGCCAGCAGCTCCCAGGACCCCACAACGCCCCCGAATGAGCAGTTCTTC.

In regard to this clonotype: A much larger clone lies a single base off, so this may be a read error. This chain joins TRBV3-1 and TRBJ1-5, with D hard to call. This CDR3 is built from 12 residues. Germline V gene lookup returns CDR1 LGHDT and CDR2 YNNKEL (reference sequence). V gave up 1 base and J gave up 5 bases, with 3 bases separating them. The CDR3 region has the DNA TGTGCCAGCAGCCAAGGGTATCAGCCCCAGCATTTT. Its translation: CASSQGYQPQHF.

This clonotype was seen only a few times. This rearrangement joins TRBV5-5 to TRBJ1-1; D not resolved. CDR1 is SGHKS and CDR2 is YYEKEE in the germline V gene (reference sequence). The V gene lost 1 base and the J gene lost 3 bases, with 13 bases spanning the gap. The CDR3 loop spans 15 amino acids. The CDR3 sequence: CASSLIPGRDTEAFF. The CDR3 DNA sequence: TGTGCCAGCAGCTTGATACCCGGGAGGGACACTGAAGCTTTCTTT.

This clonotype appeared once. The chain joins TRBV9 to TRBJ2-1, with no clear D. Per the germline V gene, CDR1 is SGDLS and CDR2 is YYNGEE. V gave up 0 bases and J gave up 1 base, with 11 bases separating them. The CDR3 covers 16 residues. The CDR3 DNA reads TGTGCCAGCAGCGTAGTCCCGGGTGGGTCCTACAATGAGCAGTTCTTC. Its protein product is CASSVVPGGSYNEQFF. Together with reference TRBV9 and TRBJ2-1, the CDR3 gives the full variable domain: DSGVTQTPKHLITATGQRVTLRCSPRSGDLSVYWYQQSLDQGLQFLIQYYNGEERAKGNILERFSAQQFPDLHSELNLSSLELGDSALYFCASSVVPGGSYNEQFFGPGTRLTVL.

The J gene is TRBJ1-5, the V gene TRBV3-1, with a possible D match to TRBD1 (5 bases). Trimming shortened V by 3 bases and J by 3 bases, and 12 bases separated the two germline ends. Germline V gene sequence: CDR1 LGHDT, CDR2 YNNKEL (reference sequence). This CDR3 contains 15 residues. The CDR3 region is CASSQRAGNNQPQHF. Written as DNA, the CDR3 is TGTGCCAGCAGCCAGAGGGCAGGGAACAATCAGCCCCAGCATTTT.

This clonotype was counted a few times. This chain connects TRBV20-1 to TRBJ1-4, with D possibly being TRBD1 (5 bases). The germline V and J ends were trimmed by 3 bases and 0 bases, with 17 bases remaining between them. Germline CDR1 DFQATT, CDR2 SNEGSKA (reference sequence). The CDR3 sequence is 17 residues long. The DNA for the CDR3 is TGCAGTGCTAGGGGGGTTGGGACGGCTGCAACTAATGAAAAACTGTTTTTT. This translates into CSARGVGTAATNEKLFF.

The table lists this clonotype with a few counts. As DNA, the CDR3 is TGCAGTGCTAGAGATCTTCCGGGAGGGTCTTACAATGAGCAGTTCTTC. Translating gives CSARDLPGGSYNEQFF. The chain couples TRBV20-1 to TRBJ2-1; 8 bases are shared with TRBD2. Germline CDR1 DFQATT, CDR2 SNEGSKA (reference sequence). J lost 4 bases, V lost 0 bases, and 8 bases had no gene match. The CDR3 has 16 amino acids.

This clonotype was observed a handful of times. This chain joins TRBV12-3 or TRBV12-4 and TRBJ2-2; D remains ambiguous. V dropped 5 bases and J dropped 3 bases, with 10 bases sitting between them. The CDR3 extends over 14 amino acids. CDR3 region: CASSRLSYTGELFF. The CDR3 coding sequence is TGTGCCAGCAGTCGACTTTCCTACACCGGGGAGCTGTTTTTT.

In this sample, this clonotype turned up a few times. The chain has TRBV20-1 and TRBJ1-1; the D is unclear. Germline V CDR1 and CDR2: DFQATT, SNEGSKA (reference sequence). The CDR3 sequence is 14 residues long. V lost 6 bases and J 4 bases, leaving 18 bases between the germline ends. The DNA of the CDR3 is TGCAGTGCGAGAAGCCGGGCTCGTGGCACTGAAGCTTTCTTT. Protein product: CSARSRARGTEAFF.

In this sample, this clonotype turned up once. The chain recombines TRBV5-6 with TRBJ2-5; D may be TRBD1 (6 bases). In germline, CDR1 is SGHDT, CDR2 YYEEEE. The CDR3 is 16 amino acids. The V end was cut by 3 bases, the J end by 5 bases, with 20 bases between. CDR3 amino acids: CASSSRADSPGETQYF. CDR3 nucleotide sequence: TGTGCCAGCAGCTCCCGAGCGGACAGTCCCGGTGAGACCCAGTACTTC. Drawing the rest from reference TRBV5-6 and TRBJ2-5, the complete variable domain is DAGVTQSPTHLIKTRGQQVTLRCSPKSGHDTVSWYQQALGQGPQFIFQYYEEEERQRGNFPDRFSGHQFPNYSSELNVNALLLGDSALYLCASSSRADSPGETQYFGPGTRLLVL.

The sample holds a few counts of this clonotype. The chain links TRBV4-2 to TRBJ2-2, with no clear D. This CDR3 is 17 amino acids long. Trimming took 4 bases from V and 0 from J, leaving 15 bases between them. Germline V gives CDR1 LGHNA, CDR2 YNFKEQ. DNA for the CDR3: TGTGCCAGCAGCCGTCGACTTAGGTCGGCGAACACCGGGGAGCTGTTTTTT. It specifies CASSRRLRSANTGELFF.

J is TRBJ1-5 and V is TRBV12-3 or TRBV12-4, with TRBD1 matching over 7 bases. This CDR3 spans 15 amino acids. The trim removed 6 bases at V and 4 bases at J, leaving 9 bases unmatched. The chain's CDR3 is CASRLAGTVNQPQHF. In nucleotides, the CDR3 is TGTGCCAGCAGGCTTGCAGGGACAGTAAATCAGCCCCAGCATTTT.